These 3 T cell receptor beta chains share one sample of origin, sequenced in a study of control samples from healthy donors and cancer patients. Assay: immunoSEQ multiplex PCR; the TCRdb copy retains only in-frame clones and omits some. The sample lists 85,000 to 90,000 clones, approximately 86% occurring once. Sequenced sample: blood. The origin of the receptors is a man between 25 and 39 years old in good health.

The rearrangement uses TRBV9 and TRBJ1-1, with a weak D call TRBD1 (5 bases). CDR3 length equals 14 residues. Germline CDR1 and CDR2: SGDLS and YYNGEE. The V end was cut by 4 bases, the J end by 6 bases, with 16 bases between. The CDR3: CASSPTVGGAEAFF. DNA for the CDR3: TGTGCCAGCAGCCCGACCGTGGGAGGGGCTGAAGCTTTCTTT.

The V and J genes are TRBV5-1 and TRBJ1-1; D is ambiguous. The ends were cut back, 0 bases at V and 3 bases at J, with 18 bases in the middle. There are 17 residues in the CDR3. In germline, CDR1 is SGHRS, CDR2 YFSETQ. The CDR3 sequence is CASSLVRSRHQDTEAFF. In nucleotides, the CDR3 is TGCGCCAGCAGCTTGGTCAGGAGTCGACATCAAGACACTGAAGCTTTCTTT.

The V and J genes are TRBV9 and TRBJ1-1; no definite D call. The germline gives CDR1 SGDLS, CDR2 YYNGEE. The CDR3 has 13 residues. V was shortened by 4 bases and J by 5 bases, with 12 bases between the two germline ends. This chain's CDR3 is CASSPVRETEAFF. The CDR3 nucleotides read TGTGCCAGCAGCCCAGTCCGGGAGACTGAAGCTTTCTTT.